One TCR beta chain is described in this entry. In the authors' methods: Estimation of nucleated cell counts was performed using reference gene primer amplification. Data came from immunoSEQ multiplex PCR; TCRdb stores just in-frame clones and leaves some out. The V and J calls and clone size are taken from that table; D and trimming were inferred from the DNA. The sample consists of about 99,000 clones, around nine tenths of them appearing once. These data originate in a study of blood T cell repertoires in COVID-19. The origin of this receptor is a human donor in a cohort sampled during active COVID-19. Sequences were obtained from peripheral blood.

The CDR3 nucleotides read TGTGCCAGCAGTGTACGTAGCACCGGGGAGCTGTTTTTT. It yields the protein CASSVRSTGELFF. The chain has TRBV25-1 and TRBJ2-2; D is unclear. The CDR3 is 13 residues long. Trimming stripped 4 bases from V and 4 bases from J, with 7 bases between. Germline lookup yields CDR1 MGHDK and CDR2 SYGVNS.